Presented here are 15 T cell receptor beta chains from one specimen sequenced in a study of cytomegalovirus exposure and HLA in healthy donors. PCR primers comprised 60 Vbeta and 13 Jbeta primers. Generated by immunoSEQ multiplex PCR, the TCRdb table keeps only in-frame clones and is missing some. Among some 170,000 clones listed, roughly four fifths were seen once. Sequenced sample: PBMCs. Source of these receptors: a man aged 35 to 55 in good health and CMV-seronegative.

This clone was observed a handful of times. The chain carries TRBV6-5 and TRBJ2-7; 10 bases are a match to TRBD1. The junction had 7 bases not matched to a gene; V was cut back by 5 bases and J by 6 bases. Germline V lookup: CDR1 MNHEY, CDR2 SVGAGI. The CDR3 covers 14 residues. Here the CDR3 DNA reads TGTGCCAGCAGTGTCGGGACAGGGGATCGCGAGCAGTACTTC. Translated: CASSVGTGDREQYF.

This sequence joins TRBV18 and TRBJ2-7; D remains unclear. This CDR3 comprises 13 residues. Germline V gene sequence: CDR1 KGHSH, CDR2 LQKENI. With 2 bases removed from V and 0 bases from J, the gap between germline ends came to 5 bases. The CDR3 region is CASSPSDSYEQYF. The DNA for the CDR3 is TGTGCCAGCTCACCATCAGACTCCTACGAGCAGTACTTC.

The chain is built from TRBV30 and TRBJ2-7; no clear D. The CDR3 consists of 12 residues. CDR1 is GTSNPN and CDR2 is SVGIG in the germline V gene (reference sequence). V lost 0 bases, J lost 2 bases, and 5 bases lay in between. The CDR3 sequence is CAWSVSAYEQYF. In DNA form, the CDR3 reads TGTGCCTGGAGTGTCTCCGCCTACGAGCAGTACTTC.

The sample holds a few counts of this clone. This chain uses TRBV6-1 with TRBJ2-6, with TRBD2 matching 7 bases. V shed 10 bases, J shed 2 bases, and the junction held 2 bases outside the gene matches. This CDR3 contains 13 residues. Germline V gene sequence: CDR1 MNHNS, CDR2 SASEGT. The CDR3, as DNA: TGTGCCATCGCGGGGGCTGGGGCCAACGTCCTGACTTTC. Translated, it gives CAIAGAGANVLTF.

This chain uses TRBV27 with TRBJ2-2; maybe TRBD2 (5 bases). Per the germline V gene, CDR1 is MNHEY and CDR2 is SMNVEV (reference sequence). This CDR3 has 12 residues. The germline V and J ends were trimmed by 11 bases and 5 bases, with 12 bases remaining between them. DNA of the CDR3: TGTGCCTCCAGGACTGGGACCGGGGAGCTGTTTTTT. Amino acid sequence: CASRTGTGELFF.

The gene calls are TRBV28 and TRBJ2-5, with D possibly TRBD1 on 6 matching bases. The CDR3 totals 13 residues. In germline, CDR1 is MDHEN, CDR2 SYDVKM. Deletions cut 6 bases from V and 4 bases from J, with 12 bases between. The CDR3 nucleotides read TGTGCCAGCAGCGAAAGGGGGAGAGAGACCCAGTACTTC. Its protein product is CASSERGRETQYF.

This clone showed up just once. The chain uses TRBV9 and TRBJ1-6; D unclear. Deletions cut 0 bases from V and 9 bases from J, with 10 bases between. The CDR3 sequence is 14 residues long. Germline V gene lookup returns CDR1 SGDLS and CDR2 YYNGEE. This CDR3 is CASSVGQDSSPLHF. The CDR3, as DNA: TGTGCCAGCAGCGTAGGGCAGGATTCTTCACCCCTCCACTTT.

The chain's CDR3 is CASSPDRGGTGELFF. The DNA for the CDR3 is TGTGCCAGTAGTCCCGACAGGGGGGGCACCGGGGAGCTGTTTTTT. The V call is TRBV19, the J call TRBJ2-2, with TRBD1 matching 9 bases. This CDR3 has 15 residues. J gave up 4 bases and V 5 bases, and 5 bases lay outside the gene matches. Germline V CDR1 and CDR2: LNHDA, SQIVND (reference sequence).

The J gene is TRBJ1-2, the V gene TRBV19; maybe TRBD1 (5 bases). V was shortened by 2 bases and J by 6 bases, with 16 bases between the two germline ends. The CDR3 extends over 15 amino acids. In germline, CDR1 is LNHDA, CDR2 SQIVND (reference sequence). CDR3 in amino acids: CASSIYPGLSDGYTF. In nucleotides, the CDR3 is TGTGCCAGTAGTATATACCCAGGGCTATCTGATGGCTACACCTTC. Together with reference TRBV19 and TRBJ1-2, the CDR3 gives the full variable domain: DGGITQSPKYLFRKEGQNVTLSCEQNLNHDAMYWYRQDPGQGLRLIYYSQIVNDFQKGDIAEGYSVSREKKESFPLTVTSAQKNPTAFYLCASSIYPGLSDGYTFGSGTRLTVV.

This clone showed up just once. The V gene is TRBV4-3, the J gene TRBJ2-4, with D possibly TRBD2 on 6 matching bases. The CDR3 extends over 16 amino acids. V lost 0 bases and J lost 3, with 12 bases in between. CDR1 is LGHNA, CDR2 YSLEER, per germline. This chain's CDR3 is CASSQDMGGGKNIQYF. As DNA, the CDR3 is TGCGCCAGCAGCCAAGATATGGGGGGAGGCAAAAACATTCAGTACTTC.

The genes are TRBV7-9 and TRBJ2-7; 9 positions agree with TRBD1. CDR1 and CDR2 (germline): SEHNR, FQNEAQ (reference sequence). The CDR3 loop spans 14 amino acids. With 8 bases clipped from V and 4 bases from J, the junction kept 9 bases outside the gene matches. CDR3 sequence: CASVNRGPGYEQYF. CDR3 coding DNA: TGTGCCAGCGTAAACAGGGGGCCGGGGTACGAGCAGTACTTC.

The chain combines TRBV6-5 with TRBJ2-7; 11 nucleotides line up with TRBD1. The germline gives CDR1 MNHEY, CDR2 SVGAGI. V shed 2 bases, J shed 3 bases, and the junction held 6 bases outside the gene matches. There are 16 residues in the CDR3. This CDR3 is CASSYHTGQGGYEQYF. The CDR3 DNA reads TGTGCCAGCAGTTACCATACGGGACAGGGGGGCTACGAGCAGTACTTC.

This chain uses TRBV23-1 with TRBJ2-7, with TRBD2 identical over 14 bases. TRBV23-1 is an ORF for which the function is uncertain. The CDR3 runs to 16 residues. The ends lost 4 bases at V and 5 bases at J; junction bases unmatched: 7. CDR3 amino acids: CASSLWTSGRSDEQYF. The CDR3, as DNA: TGCGCCAGCAGTCTTTGGACTAGCGGGAGGAGTGACGAGCAGTACTTC.

J is TRBJ2-3 and V is TRBV14, with a tentative D call TRBD2 (6 bases). CDR1 is SGHDN and CDR2 is FVKESK in the germline V gene. The length of the CDR3 is 14 residues. V was clipped by 4 bases and J by 5 bases, with 13 bases between them. The CDR3 loop is CASSPGLFLDTQYF. As DNA, the CDR3 is TGTGCCAGCAGCCCGGGACTTTTCCTAGATACGCAGTATTTT. Looking up the rest from reference TRBV14 and TRBJ2-3 gives the full variable domain: EAGVTQFPSHSVIEKGQTVTLRCDPISGHDNLYWYRRVMGKEIKFLLHFVKESKQDESGMPNNRFLAERTGGTYSTLKVQPAELEDSGVYFCASSPGLFLDTQYFGPGTRLTVL.

CDR3 bases: TGCGCCAGCAGCTTGGGGCCAGAAACTACCACCTACGAGCAGTACTTC. It yields the protein CASSLGPETTTYEQYF. The genes are TRBV5-1 and TRBJ2-7; D remains ambiguous. Germline CDR1 reads SGHRS; CDR2 reads YFSETQ. CDR3 length: 16 amino acids. V gave up 0 bases and J gave up 2 bases, with 15 bases separating them. The entire variable domain, with the rest obtained from reference TRBV5-1 and TRBJ2-7, is as follows: KAGVTQTPRYLIKTRGQQVTLSCSPISGHRSVSWYQQTPGQGLQFLFEYFSETQRNKGNFPGRFSGRQFSNSRSEMNVSTLELGDSALYLCASSLGPETTTYEQYFGPGTRLTVT.